This TCR beta chain originates from a study of shared T cell receptors in the human thymus (dated by TCRdb to the early 2020s). Regarding the research as a whole: The study examined how self-reactive, shared T-cell receptor alpha chains are generated in the human thymus.

For CDR1 and CDR2, the germline V gene (reference sequence) lists SGHNT and YYREEE. From the cysteine through the phenylalanine, the CDR3 covers 19 amino acids. Solely the CDR3 DNA is kept, with 57 bases framed from the first base. The method behind the library was the immunoSEQ multiplex PCR assay. TCRdb limited this immuneACCESS table to in-frame rearrangements with V and J called. A share of clones is missing; checked studies link under half to unresolved V genes, and the rest is unexplained. Recorded for this sample are under 850,000 clones; more than 75% of them occurred a single time. The top ten constitute 0.0095% to 0.012% of the sample. About this clone itself: Its antigen target is currently unknown. Qualities for individual bases were not recorded, and no much larger clone is one base off.

These data were also filed under a second study, of human thymus T cells. Reported in the second study: Donors were immunologically healthy infants undergoing open corrective cardiac surgery for congenital heart defects in Finland. The thymus tissue came from surgical resects taken out during corrective cardiac surgery. V and J gene segment usage appeared biased in both thymic and peripheral blood repertoires. According to the related research, thymic TCR repertoires were highly overlapping among unrelated individuals. The study used about 8 infant thymus samples plus four related peripheral blood samples to characterize TCR alpha and beta repertoires. The cohort included more than 5 male and two female infants, with donor ages spanning 7 to 244 days. Thymocytes were freed from the tissue by mechanical means and kept at -70 degrees C as pellets of roughly 9-30 million cells. A QIAsymphony instrument was used to extract genomic DNA from the frozen cell pellets. Using the immunoSEQ multiplex PCR assay, the TCRB and TCRAD loci were amplified from a standardized quantity of quality-controlled genomic DNA. The amplicons covered the V(D)J region and were long enough to include the CDR3 and to identify the V and J genes. Amplicon sequencing was performed on an Illumina platform through the commercial immunoSEQ service. Primer bias and sequencing errors were corrected using previously described methods, and TCRAD and TCRB definitions followed the IMGT database. immunoSEQ Analyzer 3.0 and VDJTools were used for repertoire analysis, which covered basic statistics, V/J segment usage, diversity estimates, rarefaction and pairwise overlap. To estimate diversity, the Chao1, ChaoE, Efron-Thisted, Shannon and inverse Simpson indices were applied, and diversity was also estimated on datasets down-sampled to the smallest sample. Repertoire overlap was assessed by strict matching of CDR3 nucleotide sequence, V gene and J gene, and clustering was done by Jaccard-based multidimensional scaling. On average, approximately 800,000 unique TCRB clonotypes were obtained from thymus samples, compared with 70,000 to 90,000 from blood samples.

This receptor chain uses TRBV5-4 and TRBJ2-5; 11 bases in the junction line up with TRBD2. Gene TRBJ2-7 matches the end of the DNA better, so the J call may be wrong. The sequenced sample consisted of thymocytes. The source of this sequence is a boy younger than two with a congenital heart defect. Donor details come from another sample of the same person, matched by shared clones. Here is the DNA: TGTGCCAGCAGCTTTCTAAATCTAGCGGGAGGAGGGGCCTCCTACGAGCAGTACTTC. Its translation is CASSFLNLAGGGASYEQYF.